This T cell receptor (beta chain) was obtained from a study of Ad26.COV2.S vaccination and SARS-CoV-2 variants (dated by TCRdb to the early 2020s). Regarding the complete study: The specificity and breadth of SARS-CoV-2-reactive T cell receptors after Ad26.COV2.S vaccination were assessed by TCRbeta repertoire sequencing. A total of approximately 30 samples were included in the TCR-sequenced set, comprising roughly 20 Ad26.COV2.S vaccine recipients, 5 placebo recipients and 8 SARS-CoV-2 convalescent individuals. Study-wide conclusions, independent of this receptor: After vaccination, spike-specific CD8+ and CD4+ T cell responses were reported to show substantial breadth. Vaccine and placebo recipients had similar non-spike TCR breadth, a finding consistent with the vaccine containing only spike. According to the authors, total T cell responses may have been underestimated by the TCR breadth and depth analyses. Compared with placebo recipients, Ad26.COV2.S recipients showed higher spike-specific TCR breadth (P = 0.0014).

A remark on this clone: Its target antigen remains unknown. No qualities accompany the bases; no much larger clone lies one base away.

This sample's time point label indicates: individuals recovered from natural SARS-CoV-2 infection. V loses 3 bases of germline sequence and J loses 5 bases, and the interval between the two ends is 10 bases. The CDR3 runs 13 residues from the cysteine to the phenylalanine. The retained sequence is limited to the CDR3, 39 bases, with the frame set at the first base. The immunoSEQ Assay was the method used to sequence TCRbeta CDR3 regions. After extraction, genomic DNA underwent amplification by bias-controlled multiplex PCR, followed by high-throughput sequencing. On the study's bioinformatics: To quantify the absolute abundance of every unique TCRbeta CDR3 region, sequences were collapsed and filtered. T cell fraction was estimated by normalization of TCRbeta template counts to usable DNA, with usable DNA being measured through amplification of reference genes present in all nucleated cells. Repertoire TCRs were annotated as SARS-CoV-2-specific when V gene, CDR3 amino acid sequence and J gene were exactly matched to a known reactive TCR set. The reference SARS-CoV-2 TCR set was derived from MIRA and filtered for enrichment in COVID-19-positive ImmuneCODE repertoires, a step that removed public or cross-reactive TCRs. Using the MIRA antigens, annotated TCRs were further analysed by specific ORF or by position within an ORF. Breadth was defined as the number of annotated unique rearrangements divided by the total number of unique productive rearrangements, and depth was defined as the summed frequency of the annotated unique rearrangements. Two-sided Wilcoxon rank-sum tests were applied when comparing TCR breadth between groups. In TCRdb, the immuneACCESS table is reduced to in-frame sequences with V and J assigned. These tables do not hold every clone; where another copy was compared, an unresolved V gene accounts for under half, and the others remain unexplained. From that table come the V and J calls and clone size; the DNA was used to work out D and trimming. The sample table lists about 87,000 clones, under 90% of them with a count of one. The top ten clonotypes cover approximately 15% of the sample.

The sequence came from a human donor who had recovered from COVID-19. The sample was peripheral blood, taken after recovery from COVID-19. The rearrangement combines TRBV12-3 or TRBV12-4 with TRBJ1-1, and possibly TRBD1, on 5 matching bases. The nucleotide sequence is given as TGTGCCAGCAGTTTTGCAGGGTGGACTGAAGCTTTCTTT. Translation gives CASSFAGWTEAFF.